The 2 T cell receptor beta chains presented below share a single source sample, sequenced in a study of radiation and T cells in renal cell carcinoma. The protocol was immunoSEQ multiplex PCR, while the TCRdb copy is restricted to in-frame clones and leaves out a portion. This table holds 150,000 to 180,000 clones, roughly 87% found once. Time point reported: blood 2 weeks post-SBRT. As to treatment: 15 Gy SBRT to primary tumor, nephrectomy 4 weeks later. The material sequenced was blood, taken from a patient whose treatment included radiotherapy and nephrectomy. Receptors originate from a woman in her 50s with renal cell carcinoma.

The CDR3 sequence: CASSFSRQANYGYTF. The CDR3 coding sequence is TGTGCCAGCAGCTTTTCCCGACAGGCTAACTATGGCTACACCTTC. J is TRBJ1-2 and V is TRBV7-2, with D perhaps TRBD1 (6 bases). V dropped 3 bases and J dropped 0 bases, with 11 bases sitting between them. Germline V CDR1 and CDR2: SGHTA, FQGNSA. The CDR3 is made up of 15 amino acids.

This chain joins TRBV29-1 and TRBJ2-3; a weak D match, TRBD1 (5 bases). There are 14 residues in the CDR3. Trimming took off 4 bases at V and 0 bases at J, with 11 bases between the two ends. The germline V gene has CDR1 SQVTM and CDR2 ANQGSEA. The CDR3 nucleotides read TGCAGCGTTGGTGGCAGGGCGAGCACAGATACGCAGTATTTT. Translation: CSVGGRASTDTQYF.